This TCR beta chain was identified in a study of blood T cell repertoires in COVID-19. Across the study: COVID-19 samples from acute and convalescent phases originated in the United States, Italy and Spain. Sample material is recorded as cDNA or gDNA derived from T cells, B-cell-depleted T cells, or PBMCs.

Only one count was recorded for this clone. It was during active infection that Seattle patients were enrolled and then longitudinally followed. Under the authors' procedure: Estimation of nucleated cell counts was performed using reference gene primer amplification. Some clones are missing from TCRdb's copy, which holds only in-frame ones; the method was immunoSEQ multiplex PCR. V and J calls and clone size are given by that table; D and trimming were obtained from the DNA. The sample holds about 160,000 clones; around 74% are singletons and the top ten take 8% to 8.5%. This CDR3 comprises 16 residues. CDR1 and CDR2 from the germline V gene are LGHNA and YNFKEQ. Deletions cut 2 bases from V and 4 bases from J, with 15 bases between.

This chain uses TRBV4-2 with TRBJ1-3; D call uncertain. Sequenced material: peripheral blood. The clonotype originates from a woman in her sixties with COVID-19, enrolled during active disease. In nucleotides, the CDR3 is TGTGCCAGCAGCCAATCTTGGTCCCCGGGGGGAAACACCATATATTTT. This codes for CASSQSWSPGGNTIYF.